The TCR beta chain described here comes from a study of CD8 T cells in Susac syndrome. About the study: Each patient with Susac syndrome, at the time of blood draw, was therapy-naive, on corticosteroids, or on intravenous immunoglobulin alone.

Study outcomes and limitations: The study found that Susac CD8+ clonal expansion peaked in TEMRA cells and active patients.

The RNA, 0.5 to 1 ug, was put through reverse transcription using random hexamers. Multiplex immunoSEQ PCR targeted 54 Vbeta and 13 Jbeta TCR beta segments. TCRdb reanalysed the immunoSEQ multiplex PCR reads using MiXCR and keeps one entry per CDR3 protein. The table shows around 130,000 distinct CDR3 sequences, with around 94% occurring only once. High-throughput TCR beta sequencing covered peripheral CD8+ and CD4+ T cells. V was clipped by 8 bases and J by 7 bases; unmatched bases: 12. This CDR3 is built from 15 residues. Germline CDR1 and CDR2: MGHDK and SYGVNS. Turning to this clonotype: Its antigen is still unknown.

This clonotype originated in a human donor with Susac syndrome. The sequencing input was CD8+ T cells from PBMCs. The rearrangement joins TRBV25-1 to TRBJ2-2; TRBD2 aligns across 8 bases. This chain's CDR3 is CASSQSGLVDGELFF. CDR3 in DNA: TGTGCCAGCTCACAATCGGGACTAGTAGACGGGGAGCTGTTTTTT.